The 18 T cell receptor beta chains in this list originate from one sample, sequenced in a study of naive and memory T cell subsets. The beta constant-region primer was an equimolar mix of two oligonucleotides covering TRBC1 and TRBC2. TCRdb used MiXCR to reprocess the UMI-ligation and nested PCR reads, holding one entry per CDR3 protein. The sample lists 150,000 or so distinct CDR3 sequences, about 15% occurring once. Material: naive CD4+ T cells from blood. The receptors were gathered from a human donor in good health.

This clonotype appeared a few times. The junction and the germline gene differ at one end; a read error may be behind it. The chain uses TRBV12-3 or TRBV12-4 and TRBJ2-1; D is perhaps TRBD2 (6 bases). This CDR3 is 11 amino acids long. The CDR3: CASSFQTGGIF. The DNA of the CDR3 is TGTGCCAGCAGTTTCCAGACCGGCGGGATCTTC.

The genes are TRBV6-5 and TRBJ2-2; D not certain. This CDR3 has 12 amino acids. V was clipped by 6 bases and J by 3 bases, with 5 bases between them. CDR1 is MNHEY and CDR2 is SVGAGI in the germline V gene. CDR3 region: CASRSHTGELFF. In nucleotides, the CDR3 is TGTGCCAGCAGATCCCACACCGGGGAGCTGTTTTTT.

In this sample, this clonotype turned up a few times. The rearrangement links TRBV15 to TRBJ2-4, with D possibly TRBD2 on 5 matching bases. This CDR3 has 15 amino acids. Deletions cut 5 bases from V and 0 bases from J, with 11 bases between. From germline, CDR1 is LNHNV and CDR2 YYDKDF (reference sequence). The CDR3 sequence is CATSPGEGAKNIQYF. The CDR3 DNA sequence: TGTGCCACCAGCCCCGGCGAGGGAGCCAAAAACATTCAGTACTTC.

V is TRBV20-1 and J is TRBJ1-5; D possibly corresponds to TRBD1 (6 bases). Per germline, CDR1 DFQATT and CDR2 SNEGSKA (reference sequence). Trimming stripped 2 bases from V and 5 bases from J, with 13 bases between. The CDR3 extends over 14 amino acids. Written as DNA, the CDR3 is TGCAGTGCTAGATCAGGGGCAGCAGATCAGCCCCAGCATTTT. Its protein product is CSARSGAADQPQHF.

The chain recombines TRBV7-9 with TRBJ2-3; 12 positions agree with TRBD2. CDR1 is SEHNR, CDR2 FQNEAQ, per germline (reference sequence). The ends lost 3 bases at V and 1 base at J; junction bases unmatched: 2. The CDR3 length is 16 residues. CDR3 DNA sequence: TGTGCCAGCAGCTTCGGACTAGCGGGACGCACAGATACGCAGTATTTT. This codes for CASSFGLAGRTDTQYF.

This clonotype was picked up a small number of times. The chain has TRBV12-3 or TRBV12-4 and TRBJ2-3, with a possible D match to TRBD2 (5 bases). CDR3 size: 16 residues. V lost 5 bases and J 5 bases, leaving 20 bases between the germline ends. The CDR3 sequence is CASSRLRPHVGDTQYF. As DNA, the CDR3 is TGTGCCAGCAGTCGACTAAGGCCTCATGTTGGAGATACGCAGTATTTT.

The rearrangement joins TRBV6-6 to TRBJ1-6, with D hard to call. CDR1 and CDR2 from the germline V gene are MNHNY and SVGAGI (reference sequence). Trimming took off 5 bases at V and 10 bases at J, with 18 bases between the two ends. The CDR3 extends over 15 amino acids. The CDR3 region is CASSQVTAKGSPLHF. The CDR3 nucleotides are TGTGCCAGCAGTCAAGTCACGGCAAAAGGCTCACCCCTCCACTTT.

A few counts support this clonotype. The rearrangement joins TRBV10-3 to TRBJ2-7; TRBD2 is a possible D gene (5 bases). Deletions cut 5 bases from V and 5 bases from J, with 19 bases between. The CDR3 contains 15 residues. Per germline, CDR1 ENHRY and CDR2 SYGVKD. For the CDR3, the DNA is TGTGCCATCAGTTCGGGAACTAGTTGGGTGGACGAGCAGTACTTC. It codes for CAISSGTSWVDEQYF.

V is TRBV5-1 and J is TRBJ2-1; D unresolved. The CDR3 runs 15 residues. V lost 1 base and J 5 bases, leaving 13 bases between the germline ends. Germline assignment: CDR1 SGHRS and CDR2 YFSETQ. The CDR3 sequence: CASSLTLRQDNEQFF. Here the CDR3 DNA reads TGCGCCAGCAGCTTGACCCTCCGACAAGACAATGAGCAGTTCTTC.

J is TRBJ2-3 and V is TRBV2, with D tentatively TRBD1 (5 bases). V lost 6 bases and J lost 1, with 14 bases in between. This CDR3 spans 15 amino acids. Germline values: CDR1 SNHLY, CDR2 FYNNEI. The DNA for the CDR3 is TGTGCCAGCAGCTCTAGACAGATCCGCACAGATACGCAGTATTTT. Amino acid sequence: CASSSRQIRTDTQYF. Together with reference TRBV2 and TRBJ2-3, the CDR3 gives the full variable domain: EPEVTQTPSHQVTQMGQEVILRCVPISNHLYFYWYRQILGQKVEFLVSFYNNEISEKSEIFDDQFSVERPDGSNFTLKIRSTKLEDSAMYFCASSSRQIRTDTQYFGPGTRLTVL.

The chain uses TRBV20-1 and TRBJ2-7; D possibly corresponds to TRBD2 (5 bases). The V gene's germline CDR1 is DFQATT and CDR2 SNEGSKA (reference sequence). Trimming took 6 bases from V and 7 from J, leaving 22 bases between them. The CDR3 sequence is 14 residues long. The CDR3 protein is CSADLSSSPGEQYF. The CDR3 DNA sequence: TGCAGTGCCGACCTCTCCTCCTCCCCGGGGGAGCAGTACTTC.

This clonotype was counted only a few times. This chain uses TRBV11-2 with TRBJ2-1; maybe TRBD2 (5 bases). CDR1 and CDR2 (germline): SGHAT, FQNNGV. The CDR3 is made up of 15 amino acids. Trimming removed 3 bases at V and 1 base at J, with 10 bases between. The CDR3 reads CASSLDSASYNEQFF. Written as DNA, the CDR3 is TGTGCCAGCAGCTTGGACTCCGCATCCTACAATGAGCAGTTCTTC.

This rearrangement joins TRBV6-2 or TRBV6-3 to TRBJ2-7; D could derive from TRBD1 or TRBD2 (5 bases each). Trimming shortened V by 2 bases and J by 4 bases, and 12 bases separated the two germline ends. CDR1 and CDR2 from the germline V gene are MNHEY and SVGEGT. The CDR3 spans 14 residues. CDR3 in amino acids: CASSYRDLGYEQYF. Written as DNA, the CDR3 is TGTGCCAGCAGTTACCGGGACCTGGGGTACGAGCAGTACTTC.

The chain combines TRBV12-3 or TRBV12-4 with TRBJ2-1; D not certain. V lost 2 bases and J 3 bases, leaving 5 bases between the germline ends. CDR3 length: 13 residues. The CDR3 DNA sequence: TGTGCCAGCAGTTTACTTGGCTACAATGAGCAGTTCTTC. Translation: CASSLLGYNEQFF.

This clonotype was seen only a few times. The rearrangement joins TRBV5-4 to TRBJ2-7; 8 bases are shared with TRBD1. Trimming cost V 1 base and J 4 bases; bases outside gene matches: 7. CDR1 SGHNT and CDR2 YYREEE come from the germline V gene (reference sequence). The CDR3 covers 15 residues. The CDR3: CASSLSSTGEYEQYF. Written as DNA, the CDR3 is TGTGCCAGCAGCTTGTCGTCGACAGGGGAATACGAGCAGTACTTC.

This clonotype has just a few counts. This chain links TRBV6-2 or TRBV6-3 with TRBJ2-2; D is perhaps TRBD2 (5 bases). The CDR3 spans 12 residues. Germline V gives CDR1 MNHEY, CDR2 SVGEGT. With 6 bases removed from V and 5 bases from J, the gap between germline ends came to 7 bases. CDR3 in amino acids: CASSRGTGELFF. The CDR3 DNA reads TGTGCCAGCAGCCGAGGGACCGGGGAGCTGTTTTTT.

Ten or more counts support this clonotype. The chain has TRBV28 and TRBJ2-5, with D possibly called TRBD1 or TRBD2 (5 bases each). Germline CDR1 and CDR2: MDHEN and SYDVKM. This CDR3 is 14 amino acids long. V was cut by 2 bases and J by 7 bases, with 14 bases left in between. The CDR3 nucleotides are TGTGCCAGCAGTTTAGCAGGGACCCGAGGGACCCAGTACTTC. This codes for CASSLAGTRGTQYF. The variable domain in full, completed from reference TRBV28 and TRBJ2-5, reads DVKVTQSSRYLVKRTGEKVFLECVQDMDHENMFWYRQDPGLGLRLIYFSYDVKMKEKGDIPEGYSVSREKKERFSLILESASTNQTSMYLCASSLAGTRGTQYFGPGTRLLVL.

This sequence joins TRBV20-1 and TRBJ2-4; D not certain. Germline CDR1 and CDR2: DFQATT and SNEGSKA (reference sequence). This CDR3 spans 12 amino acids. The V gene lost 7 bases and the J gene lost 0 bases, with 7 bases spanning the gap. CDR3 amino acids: CSEPLAKNIQYF. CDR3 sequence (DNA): TGCAGTGAGCCACTAGCCAAAAACATTCAGTACTTC.